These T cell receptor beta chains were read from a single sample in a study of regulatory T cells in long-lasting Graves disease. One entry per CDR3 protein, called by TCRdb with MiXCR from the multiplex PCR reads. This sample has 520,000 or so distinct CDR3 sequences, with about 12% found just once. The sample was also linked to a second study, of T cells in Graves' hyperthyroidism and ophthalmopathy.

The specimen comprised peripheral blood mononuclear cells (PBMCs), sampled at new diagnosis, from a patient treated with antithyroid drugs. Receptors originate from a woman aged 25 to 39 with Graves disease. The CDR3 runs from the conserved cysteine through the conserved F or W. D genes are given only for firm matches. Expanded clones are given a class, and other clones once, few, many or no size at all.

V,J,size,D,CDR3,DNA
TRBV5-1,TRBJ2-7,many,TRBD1,CASSSVGTGDHEQYF,TGCGCCAGCAGCTCCGTCGGGACAGGGGATCACGAGCAGTACTTC
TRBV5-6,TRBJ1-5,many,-,CASSFWGENQPQHF,TGTGCCAGCAGCTTTTGGGGGGAAAATCAGCCCCAGCATTTT
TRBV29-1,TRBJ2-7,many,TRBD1,CSGGTGSSYEQYF,TGCAGCGGTGGGACAGGGAGTTCCTACGAGCAGTACTTC
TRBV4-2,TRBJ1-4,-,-,CASSQGAGEKLFF,TGTGCCAGCAGCCAAGGGGCAGGTGAAAAACTGTTTTTT
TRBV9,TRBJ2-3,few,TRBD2,CASSVSRGSYNTDTQYF,TGTGCCAGCAGCGTCTCGCGGGGGTCCTACAACACAGATACGCAGTATTTT
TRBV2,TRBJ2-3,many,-,CASSDEVGDTQYF,TGTGCCAGCAGTGATGAGGTCGGGGATACGCAGTATTTT
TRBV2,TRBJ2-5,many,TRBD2,CASTPAGLAGGSGETQYF,TGTGCCAGCACCCCCGCTGGGCTAGCGGGAGGGAGCGGAGAGACCCAGTACTTC
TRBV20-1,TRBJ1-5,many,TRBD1,CGAGTDRLIKPQHF,TGCGGGGCGGGGACGGACAGGTTAATCAAGCCCCAGCATTTT
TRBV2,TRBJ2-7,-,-,CASRRTWLKGYEQYF,TGTGCCAGCAGAAGGACCTGGCTGAAAGGCTACGAGCAGTACTTC
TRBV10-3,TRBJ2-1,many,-,CAISGTQGGNEQFF,TGTGCCATCAGTGGAACACAGGGTGGCAATGAGCAGTTCTTC
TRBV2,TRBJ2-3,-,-,CASSERGPPDAQYF,TGTGCCAGCAGTGAAAGGGGACCCCCAGATGCGCAGTATTTT
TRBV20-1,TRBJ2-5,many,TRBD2,CSARFAGGPGETQYF,TGCAGTGCTAGGTTCGCGGGAGGGCCTGGAGAGACCCAGTACTTC
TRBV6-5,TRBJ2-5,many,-,CASSYPKETQYF,TGTGCCAGCAGTTACCCGAAAGAGACCCAGTACTTC
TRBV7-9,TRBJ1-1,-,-,CASSLTGNRNTEAFF,TGTGCCAGCAGCTTAACAGGTAATCGGAACACTGAAGCTTTCTTT
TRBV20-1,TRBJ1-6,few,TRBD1,CSASRQGKHSPLHF,TGCAGTGCTAGCCGACAGGGAAAGCATTCACCCCTCCACTTT
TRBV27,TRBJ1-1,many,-,CASSWNKSFMNTEAFF,TGTGCCAGCAGTTGGAACAAGTCCTTCATGAACACTGAAGCTTTCTTT
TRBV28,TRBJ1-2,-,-,CASSLELNYGYTF,TGTGCCAGCAGTTTGGAACTTAACTATGGCTACACCTTC
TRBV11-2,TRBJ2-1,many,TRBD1,CASSLNRDRASEQFF,TGTGCCAGCAGCCTAAACCGGGACAGGGCTTCTGAGCAGTTCTTC
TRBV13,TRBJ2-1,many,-,CASSFIGLYNEQFF,TGTGCCAGCAGCTTTATCGGACTGTACAATGAGCAGTTCTTC
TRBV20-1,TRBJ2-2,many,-,CSARDRRAGELFF,TGCAGTGCTAGAGATAGACGGGCCGGGGAGCTGTTTTTT
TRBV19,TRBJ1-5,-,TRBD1,CASSAWDRERQPQHF,TGTGCCAGTAGTGCCTGGGACAGGGAAAGACAGCCCCAGCATTTT
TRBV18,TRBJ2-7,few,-,CASSPGRRSSYEQYF,TGTGCCAGCTCACCAGGCCGGAGGAGCTCCTACGAGCAGTACTTC
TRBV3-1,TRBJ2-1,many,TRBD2,CASSPRLALSSYNEQFF,TGTGCCAGCAGCCCGCGACTAGCGCTAAGCTCCTACAATGAGCAGTTCTTC
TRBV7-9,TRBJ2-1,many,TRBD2,CASSVAASGSSEQFF,TGTGCCAGCAGCGTAGCCGCTAGCGGGAGTAGTGAGCAGTTCTTC
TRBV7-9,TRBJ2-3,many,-,CASSIMYVGRTDTQYF,TGTGCCAGCAGCATAATGTATGTAGGGAGGACAGATACGCAGTATTTT
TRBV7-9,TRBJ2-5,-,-,CASSRDQMKETQYF,TGTGCCAGCAGCCGGGACCAGATGAAAGAGACCCAGTACTTC
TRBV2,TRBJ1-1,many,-,CASSHGFKGVNTEAFF,TGTGCCAGCAGTCATGGATTTAAGGGGGTGAACACTGAAGCTTTCTTT
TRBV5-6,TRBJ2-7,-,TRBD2,CASSPGLAGGVEQYF,TGTGCCAGCAGCCCAGGACTAGCGGGAGGGGTCGAGCAGTACTTC
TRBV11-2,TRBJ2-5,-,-,CASSLGARGGQETQYF,TGTGCCAGCAGCTTAGGAGCCAGGGGTGGGCAAGAGACCCAGTACTTC
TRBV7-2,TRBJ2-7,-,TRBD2,CASSFAGTSGRAVSYEQYF,TGTGCCAGCAGCTTCGCCGGGACTAGCGGGAGGGCCGTGTCTTACGAGCAGTACTTC
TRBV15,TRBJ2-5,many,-,CATSREVKGWETQYF,TGTGCCACCAGCAGAGAAGTAAAGGGGTGGGAGACCCAGTACTTC
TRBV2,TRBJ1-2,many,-,CASRQQGLLGYTF,TGTGCCAGCAGACAACAGGGTTTGCTAGGCTACACCTTC
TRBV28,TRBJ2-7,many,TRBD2,CASSFSIGRPVNYEQYF,TGTGCCAGCAGTTTTTCGATCGGGAGGCCGGTAAACTACGAGCAGTACTTC